Sequencing of this T cell receptor beta chain was carried out in a study of response to subunit inactivated influenza vaccine. Germline CDR1 reads DFQATT; CDR2 reads SNEGSKA (reference sequence). With 6 bases removed from V and 0 bases from J, the gap between germline ends came to 17 bases. This CDR3 comprises 15 residues. A single record per CDR3 protein comes from TCRdb applying MiXCR to the RT-PCR reads. Of approximately 520,000 distinct CDR3 sequences in the sample, about 25% were seen once. The receptor comes from a man in his fifties who received an inactivated influenza vaccine. Here the sequenced sample was CD4+ T cells sorted from PBMCs, taken 5 days after vaccination. This chain uses TRBV20-1 with TRBJ1-1; maybe TRBD1 (6 bases). CDR3 protein: CSAHRAGAMNTEAFF. The CDR3 nucleotides read TGCAGTGCCCACCGTGCAGGGGCAATGAACACTGAAGCTTTCTTT.